The sequence of this T cell receptor (beta chain) was determined in a study of blood T cell repertoires in COVID-19. Study at large: There were acute and convalescent COVID-19 samples, and they came from the United States, Italy and Spain. PBMCs, B-cell-depleted T cells, or T cells were the source of the cDNA or gDNA that made up the material.

The germline V gene encodes CDR1 LNHDA and CDR2 SQIVND (reference sequence). V lost 6 bases to trimming and J lost 1 base, with 15 bases between them. This CDR3 has 16 amino acids. Sequenced by immunoSEQ multiplex PCR; TCRdb stores in-frame clones only, minus some. The sample contains more than 95,000 clones, roughly 82% of which appear only once. This TCR was recovered from a man between 60 and 75 years old with acute or convalescent COVID-19. This chain uses TRBV19 with TRBJ2-2; D is perhaps TRBD1 (5 bases). Specimen: peripheral blood. CDR3 DNA sequence: TGTGCCAGTAGCAGTATAGTGCAGGGGAACACCGGGGAGCTGTTTTTT. This encodes CASSSIVQGNTGELFF.